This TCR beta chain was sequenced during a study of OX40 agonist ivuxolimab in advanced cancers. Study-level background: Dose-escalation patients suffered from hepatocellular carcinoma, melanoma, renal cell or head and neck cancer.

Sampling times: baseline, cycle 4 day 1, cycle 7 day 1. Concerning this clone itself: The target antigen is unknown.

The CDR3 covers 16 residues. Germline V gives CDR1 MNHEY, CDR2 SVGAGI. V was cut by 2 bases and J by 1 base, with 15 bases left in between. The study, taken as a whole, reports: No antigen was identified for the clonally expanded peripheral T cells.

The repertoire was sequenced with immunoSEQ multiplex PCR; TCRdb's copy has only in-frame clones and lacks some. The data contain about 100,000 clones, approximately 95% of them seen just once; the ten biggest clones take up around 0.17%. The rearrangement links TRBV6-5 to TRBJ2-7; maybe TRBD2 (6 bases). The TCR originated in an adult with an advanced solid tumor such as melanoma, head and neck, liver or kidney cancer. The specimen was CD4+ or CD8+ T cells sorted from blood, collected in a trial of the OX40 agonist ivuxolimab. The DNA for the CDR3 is TGTGCCAGCAGTTACCGCAGACTAGGAGGGTCCTACGAGCAGTACTTC. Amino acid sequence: CASSYRRLGGSYEQYF.